The following is a T cell receptor beta chain sequence with its context. Authors' data handling: Estimated nucleated cell counts came from reference gene primer amplification. Assay used: immunoSEQ multiplex PCR; TCRdb lists only in-frame clones, some missing. V and J calls and clone size are as listed in that table; D and trimming were resolved from the DNA. This table holds 150,000 to 180,000 clones, 85% found once. Germline V gene data show CDR1 as LGHDT and CDR2 as YNNKEL (reference sequence). V was shortened by 0 bases and J by 1 base, with 9 bases between the two germline ends. There are 15 residues in the CDR3. This sample is drawn from a study of blood T cell repertoires in COVID-19. Turning to the study itself: T cells, B-cell-depleted T cells, or PBMCs supplied cDNA or gDNA.

This sequence joins TRBV3-1 (or the pseudogene TRBV3-2) and TRBJ1-1; a weak D match, TRBD1 (5 bases). The sequence derives from a woman aged 60-70 years with COVID-19, enrolled during active disease. Material: peripheral blood. CDR3 amino acids: CASSQDGGRNTEAFF. CDR3 sequence (DNA): TGTGCCAGCAGCCAAGATGGGGGGAGGAACACTGAAGCTTTCTTT.